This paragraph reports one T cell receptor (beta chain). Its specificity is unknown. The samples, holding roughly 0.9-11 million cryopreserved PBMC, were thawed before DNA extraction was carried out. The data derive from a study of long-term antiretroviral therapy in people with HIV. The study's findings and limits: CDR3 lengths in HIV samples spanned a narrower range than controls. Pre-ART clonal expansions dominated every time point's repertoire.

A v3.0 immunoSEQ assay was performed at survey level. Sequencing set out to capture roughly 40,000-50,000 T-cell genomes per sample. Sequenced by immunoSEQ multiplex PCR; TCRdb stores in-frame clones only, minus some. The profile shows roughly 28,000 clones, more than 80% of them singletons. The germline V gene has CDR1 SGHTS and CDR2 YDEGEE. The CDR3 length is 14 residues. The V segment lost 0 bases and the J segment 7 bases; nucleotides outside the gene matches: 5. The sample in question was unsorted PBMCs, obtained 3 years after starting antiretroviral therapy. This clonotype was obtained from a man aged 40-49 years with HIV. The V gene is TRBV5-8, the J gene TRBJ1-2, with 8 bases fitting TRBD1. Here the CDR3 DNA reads TGTGCCAGCAGCTTGGCCCCAGGGGGCCTTGGCTACACCTTC. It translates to CASSLAPGGLGYTF.